The next 26 T cell receptor beta chains were all read from a single sample in a study of blood T cell repertoires in COVID-19. This table comes from immunoSEQ multiplex PCR, and its TCRdb copy is limited to in-frame clones, with some not included. The data contain over 120,000 clones, approximately 88% of them singletons. Sequenced input: peripheral blood. All receptors come from a human donor in a cohort sampled during active COVID-19.

The J gene is TRBJ1-1, the V gene TRBV5-6; a possible D gene is TRBD1 (6 bases). Germline V CDR1 and CDR2: SGHDT, YYEEEE. The CDR3 consists of 16 residues. The germline V and J ends were trimmed by 0 bases and 2 bases, with 14 bases remaining between them. The CDR3 protein is CASSLAPTDRNTEAFF. Written as DNA, the CDR3 is TGTGCCAGCAGCTTGGCCCCGACGGACAGAAACACTGAAGCTTTCTTT.

The rearrangement links TRBV7-9 to TRBJ2-3, with D uncertain. The CDR3 has 15 amino acids. V was cut by 5 bases and J by 2 bases, with 14 bases left in between. In germline, CDR1 is SEHNR, CDR2 FQNEAQ (reference sequence). The CDR3 bases are TGTGCCAGCAGCCCCGCGACTGGAATCACAGATACGCAGTATTTT. This gives the protein CASSPATGITDTQYF.

This clone was detected once. The V and J genes are TRBV7-9 and TRBJ1-5; D unclear. Germline CDR1 SEHNR, CDR2 FQNEAQ (reference sequence). This CDR3 is built from 13 residues. Trimming pared 4 bases from V and 4 bases from J, leaving 8 bases between. The CDR3 is CASSSLENQPQHF. The CDR3 DNA follows: TGTGCCAGCAGCTCTCTGGAGAATCAGCCCCAGCATTTT.

Here the CDR3 DNA reads TGTGCCATCAGTGCCACAGGGACAGATACGCAGTATTTT. Protein: CAISATGTDTQYF. J is TRBJ2-3 and V is TRBV10-3; a possible D gene is TRBD1 (6 bases). The CDR3 has 13 residues. The V and J ends lost 4 bases and 3 bases respectively, with 8 bases between them. Germline CDR1 ENHRY, CDR2 SYGVKD.

This sequence joins TRBV30 and TRBJ1-1, with 7 bases fitting TRBD1. Germline values: CDR1 GTSNPN, CDR2 SVGIG (reference sequence). Losses at the gene ends were 3 bases for V and 1 base for J; bases not matched to a gene: 5. This CDR3 comprises 14 residues. CDR3 region: CAWREQGPNTEAFF. In DNA form, the CDR3 reads TGTGCCTGGAGAGAACAGGGGCCGAACACTGAAGCTTTCTTT.

V gene TRBV27 combines with J gene TRBJ1-2; 9 positions match TRBD1. The CDR3 runs to 12 residues. Germline trimming cut 6 bases from V and 7 bases from J; bases unmatched to any gene: 3. Germline CDR1 and CDR2: MNHEY and SMNVEV (reference sequence). The CDR3 DNA reads TGTGCCAGCAGAGACAGGGGGTCTGGCTACACCTTC. Translating it yields CASRDRGSGYTF.

The gene calls are TRBV9 and TRBJ2-3; TRBD2 is a possible D gene (5 bases). Germline CDR1 reads SGDLS; CDR2 reads YYNGEE. V was pared by 0 bases and J by 0 bases, with 11 bases between. This CDR3 comprises 16 residues. CDR3 coding DNA: TGTGCCAGCAGCGTAGGTAGAGCGGCAAGCACAGATACGCAGTATTTT. Amino acids: CASSVGRAASTDTQYF.

The chain joins TRBV7-2 to TRBJ1-3; D not resolved. Between the trimmed V and J ends, which lost 1 base and 4 bases, there was a span of 14 bases. This CDR3 spans 16 amino acids. Germline V lookup: CDR1 SGHTA, CDR2 FQGNSA. The CDR3: CASSLVRGSGGNTIYF. CDR3 bases: TGTGCCAGCAGCTTAGTGCGAGGGTCAGGAGGAAACACCATATATTTT.

V is TRBV9 and J is TRBJ1-2; TRBD1 is a possible D gene (6 bases). Trimming took 4 bases from V and 5 from J, leaving 15 bases between them. Germline V gene lookup returns CDR1 SGDLS and CDR2 YYNGEE. The CDR3 runs 14 residues. The DNA for the CDR3 is TGTGCCAGCAGCCCGGGGACATCTGGGTATGGCTACACCTTC. It codes for CASSPGTSGYGYTF.

The rearrangement uses TRBV27 and TRBJ2-1; 7 bases are a match to TRBD1. V shed 4 bases and J 7 bases; nucleotides not matched to a gene: 7. CDR3 length: 14 amino acids. Germline CDR1 MNHEY, CDR2 SMNVEV (reference sequence). CDR3 nucleotides: TGTGCCAGCAGTTCCACAGGGGAGTCAAATGAGCAGTTCTTC. Residues: CASSSTGESNEQFF.

V usage is TRBV6-5 and J usage is TRBJ2-1; 10 bases match TRBD1. The V segment lost 0 bases and the J segment 7 bases; nucleotides outside the gene matches: 6. From germline, CDR1 is MNHEY and CDR2 SVGAGI. The length of the CDR3 is 16 residues. CDR3 residues: CASSYSGTGVMNEQFF. DNA for the CDR3: TGTGCCAGCAGTTACTCCGGGACAGGGGTTATGAATGAGCAGTTCTTC.

The chain recombines TRBV3-1 (or the pseudogene TRBV3-2) with TRBJ2-1; 7 bases align to TRBD1. With V trimmed by 0 bases and J by 3 bases, 8 bases remained unmatched. The CDR3 spans 17 residues. The germline V gene encodes CDR1 LGHDT and CDR2 YNNKEL (reference sequence). The CDR3 sequence: CASSQEVATGSYNEQFF. CDR3 in DNA: TGTGCCAGCAGCCAAGAGGTCGCGACAGGGAGCTACAATGAGCAGTTCTTC.

The J gene is TRBJ2-7, the V gene TRBV6-1, with 10 bases identical to TRBD1. The germline V gene encodes CDR1 MNHNS and CDR2 SASEGT. Trimming took 2 bases from V and 4 from J; bases not matched to a gene: 5. The CDR3 has 15 amino acids. The CDR3 region is CASSESTGQGYEQYV. CDR3 bases: TGTGCCAGCAGTGAATCAACGGGACAGGGGTACGAGCAGTACGTC.

V usage is TRBV4-2 and J usage is TRBJ2-3, with a weak D call TRBD2 (7 bases). The germline CDR1 and CDR2 sequences are LGHNA and YNFKEQ. This CDR3 region has 16 residues. V lost 0 bases, J lost 3 bases, and 13 bases lay in between. The CDR3 loop is CASSQDEGGQTDTQYF. The DNA of the CDR3 is TGTGCCAGCAGCCAAGACGAGGGGGGGCAGACAGATACGCAGTATTTT.

The genes are TRBV2 and TRBJ2-1; 14 nucleotides match TRBD2. CDR1 SNHLY and CDR2 FYNNEI come from the germline V gene. V lost 7 bases to trimming and J lost 12 bases; unmatched junction nucleotides: 5. CDR3 length equals 13 residues. The CDR3 DNA reads as TGTGCCAGCATGGGACTAGCGGGAGATCGGCAGTTCTTC. This sequence encodes CASMGLAGDRQFF.

The chain joins TRBV18 to TRBJ1-6; D may be TRBD1 (5 bases). CDR1 is KGHSH, CDR2 LQKENI, per germline. The length of the CDR3 is 15 residues. The V and J ends lost 0 bases and 5 bases respectively, with 8 bases between them. The CDR3 DNA reads as TGTGCCAGCTCACCACCGGGGCAGAATAATTCACCCCTCCACTTT. Translating gives CASSPPGQNNSPLHF.

This clone was observed a single time. This rearrangement joins TRBV10-3 to TRBJ1-5; TRBD1 agrees at 9 bases. The CDR3 extends over 14 amino acids. The germline gives CDR1 ENHRY, CDR2 SYGVKD. The V segment lost 4 bases and the J segment 5 bases; nucleotides outside the gene matches: 3. The CDR3 region has the DNA TGTGCCATCAGTGGGGGGACAGGGCATCAGCCCCAGCATTTT. Translation: CAISGGTGHQPQHF.

The chain carries TRBV5-4 and TRBJ1-4; TRBD1 agrees at 7 bases. This CDR3 spans 14 amino acids. Germline V gives CDR1 SGHNT, CDR2 YYREEE (reference sequence). The junction had 4 bases not matched to a gene; V was cut back by 4 bases and J by 4 bases. In DNA, the CDR3 is TGTGCCAGCAGCCCCGGGACAGATAATGAAAAACTGTTTTTT. This sequence encodes CASSPGTDNEKLFF.

The chain couples TRBV6-5 to TRBJ2-1; TRBD2 aligns across 8 bases. V lost 7 bases, J lost 3 bases, and 8 bases stayed unmatched. CDR3 size: 15 residues. Germline values: CDR1 MNHEY, CDR2 SVGAGI. The CDR3 reads CASKTSAGNYNEQFF. In DNA, the CDR3 is TGTGCCAGCAAGACTAGCGCGGGTAACTACAATGAGCAGTTCTTC.

The V call is TRBV7-9, the J call TRBJ2-6; D call uncertain. V lost 1 base to trimming and J lost 3 bases, with 16 bases between them. CDR1 SEHNR and CDR2 FQNEAQ come from the germline V gene (reference sequence). CDR3 length: 18 amino acids. The CDR3 is CASSLVRQLIDGANVLTF. The CDR3 bases are TGTGCCAGCAGCTTAGTGAGGCAGCTAATCGATGGGGCCAACGTCCTGACTTTC.

The V and J genes are TRBV6-1 and TRBJ1-2; maybe TRBD1 (6 bases). Trimming removed 1 base from V and 5 bases from J, with 14 bases in between. This CDR3 spans 15 amino acids. Germline V gives CDR1 MNHNS, CDR2 SASEGT. In DNA form, the CDR3 reads TGTGCCAGCAGTGAAGGATTCTCAGGGGAGTATGGCTACACCTTC. Amino acids: CASSEGFSGEYGYTF.

The chain uses TRBV6-5 and TRBJ2-6; D is unresolved. The germline V gene has CDR1 MNHEY and CDR2 SVGAGI. The V gene lost 7 bases and the J gene lost 0 bases, with 10 bases spanning the gap. The CDR3 contains 15 residues. CDR3 in DNA: TGTGCCAGCAAATCTTTATACTCTGGGGCCAACGTCCTGACTTTC. Its translation is CASKSLYSGANVLTF.

V gene TRBV28 combines with J gene TRBJ2-7, with a tentative D call TRBD1 (6 bases). Germline CDR1 is MDHEN and CDR2 is SYDVKM. The CDR3 loop spans 14 amino acids. V lost 4 bases, J lost 6 bases, and 16 bases lay in between. The DNA for the CDR3 is TGTGCCAGCAGTTCCGGCACAGGGTTCAGCGAGCAGTACGTC. Residues: CASSSGTGFSEQYV.

J is TRBJ1-1 and V is TRBV19; D may be TRBD1 (6 bases). Looked up from germline, CDR1 is LNHDA and CDR2 is SQIVND (reference sequence). V gave up 4 bases and J gave up 4 bases, with 16 bases separating them. The CDR3 is 15 amino acids. In nucleotides, the CDR3 is TGTGCCAGTAGTACCTACAGGGAGCGCGCCACTGAAGCTTTCTTT. It yields the protein CASSTYRERATEAFF.

The V and J genes are TRBV18 and TRBJ2-7, with TRBD1 matching over 9 bases. Germline lookup yields CDR1 KGHSH and CDR2 LQKENI. V gave up 3 bases and J gave up 0 bases; unmatched junction bases: 3. The CDR3 has 15 amino acids. CDR3 nucleotides: TGTGCCAGCTCACCCCTGGGACAGGGCTCCTACGAGCAGTACGTC. Translating gives CASSPLGQGSYEQYV.

The chain employs TRBV10-3 and TRBJ1-1; 8 nucleotides match TRBD1. V lost 5 bases and J lost 3; bases outside the gene matches: 5. The germline gives CDR1 ENHRY, CDR2 SYGVKD. The CDR3 totals 14 residues. CDR3 bases: TGTGCCATCAGTCCTGGACAGGGTGACACTGAAGCTTTCTTT. Encoded protein: CAISPGQGDTEAFF.